This T cell receptor (beta chain) was obtained from a study of blood T cell repertoires in COVID-19. Study background: Sources were T cells, B-cell-depleted T cells, or PBMCs; the material itself was cDNA or gDNA.

Some clones are missing from TCRdb's copy, which holds only in-frame ones; the method was immunoSEQ multiplex PCR. The repertoire holds hundreds of thousands of clones, 85% to 90% seen once, with 13% in the top ten. The sample comprised peripheral blood. The sequence derives from a human donor in a cohort sampled during active COVID-19.

The CDR3 protein is CASSLEVLGAGYTF. The CDR3 region has the DNA TGTGCCAGCAGCTTGGAGGTTCTGGGGGCTGGCTACACCTTC. The V gene is TRBV5-4, the J gene TRBJ1-2; TRBD1 might be the D (6 bases). Trimming removed 0 bases at V and 7 bases at J, with 13 bases between. The CDR3 is 14 amino acids. Germline V gene lookup returns CDR1 SGHNT and CDR2 YYREEE (reference sequence). The full variable domain, in which reference TRBV5-4 and TRBJ1-2 provide the parts outside the CDR3, is ETGVTQSPTHLIKTRGQQVTLRCSSQSGHNTVSWYQQALGQGPQFIFQYYREEENGRGNFPPRFSGLQFPNYSSELNVNALELDDSALYLCASSLEVLGAGYTFGSGTRLTVV.